These 18 T cell receptor beta chains share one sample of origin, sequenced in a study of breast tumors, draining lymph nodes, adjacent tissues. TCRdb itself ran the multiplex PCR reads through MiXCR, one entry per CDR3 protein. The data hold 290,000 or so distinct CDR3 sequences, with 30% to 35% observed a single time. Breast cancer patients provided tissue from their axillary draining lymph nodes. The specimen sequenced was axillary lymph node tissue. These TCRs come from a female donor with breast cancer. Some clones in this sample may be carry-over from other donors' samples.

This clonotype showed up many times. The chain carries TRBV7-9 and TRBJ2-3, with 9 bases aligning to TRBD2. Germline V gene data show CDR1 as SEHNR and CDR2 as FQNEAQ (reference sequence). V lost 5 bases and J lost 1; bases outside the gene matches: 4. This CDR3 is built from 15 residues. In DNA, the CDR3 is TGTGCCAGCAGCGAGACTAGCGGACGCACAGATACGCAGTATTTT. Translation gives CASSETSGRTDTQYF.

With regard to this clonotype: Being one base from a much bigger clone, this may be a read error. The rearrangement links TRBV3-1 to TRBJ2-1; D unclear. Trimming cost V 0 bases and J 6 bases, with 3 bases left between them. CDR3 length: 12 amino acids. In germline, CDR1 is LGHDT, CDR2 YNNKEL (reference sequence). Here the CDR3 reads CASSQEFNEQFF. CDR3 nucleotides: TGTGCCAGCAGCCAAGAGTTCAATGAGCAGTTCTTC.

This clonotype was recorded at least ten times. The chain has TRBV7-2 and TRBJ2-6; a weak D match, TRBD1 (6 bases). The CDR3 consists of 17 residues. The V gene lost 5 bases and the J gene lost 0 bases, with 14 bases spanning the gap. CDR1 and CDR2 from the germline V gene are SGHTA and FQGNSA. The CDR3 coding sequence is TGTGCCAGCAGCCTTTCAGGGGCCCTCTCTGGGGCCAACGTCCTGACTTTC. Protein product: CASSLSGALSGANVLTF.

The V call is TRBV19, the J call TRBJ2-6; D not certain. This CDR3 has 14 amino acids. Between the trimmed V and J ends, which lost 3 bases and 0 bases, there was a span of 3 bases. Germline loops: CDR1 LNHDA, CDR2 SQIVND (reference sequence). The CDR3 DNA is TGTGCCAGTAGTATCGTCTCTGGGGCCAACGTCCTGACTTTC. Amino acids: CASSIVSGANVLTF.

This clonotype was detected ten times or more. This chain uses TRBV11-2 with TRBJ1-2, with a possible D match to TRBD1 (5 bases). Germline CDR1 is SGHAT and CDR2 is FQNNGV. V was cut by 1 base and J by 10 bases, with 13 bases left in between. The CDR3 covers 13 residues. The CDR3 reads CASSLVTGLVYTF. CDR3 sequence (DNA): TGTGCCAGCAGCTTAGTAACGGGGCTCGTCTACACCTTC. The full variable domain, in which reference TRBV11-2 and TRBJ1-2 provide the parts outside the CDR3, is EAGVAQSPRYKIIEKRQSVAFWCNPISGHATLYWYQQILGQGPKLLIQFQNNGVVDDSQLPKDRFSAERLKGVDSTLKIQPAKLEDSAVYLCASSLVTGLVYTFGSGTRLTVV.

As concerns this clonotype: This may arise from a read error, as a much more abundant clone is one base away. V is TRBV11-2 and J is TRBJ2-1; 7 positions match TRBD2. CDR3 length equals 15 residues. V dropped 10 bases and J dropped 2; count of bases not matched to a gene: 11. Germline values: CDR1 SGHAT, CDR2 FQNNGV. This chain's CDR3 is CATELASGAYNEQFF. CDR3 DNA: TGTGCCACCGAACTAGCTAGCGGAGCCTACAATGAGCAGTTCTTC.

In the case of this clonotype: A read error may be the cause here, since a much bigger clone is one base away. The CDR3 end shows no conserved phenylalanine or tryptophan, and so a read error is likely. The CDR3 DNA is TGTGCCAGCAGTGAAAGGGACATCTCCTACACCTTA. Translation: CASSERDISYTL. This chain uses TRBV6-1 with TRBJ1-2; D possibly corresponds to TRBD1 (6 bases). Germline values: CDR1 MNHNS, CDR2 SASEGT. V was trimmed by 2 bases and J by 10 bases, leaving 11 bases between them. This CDR3 is built from 12 residues.

About this clonotype: With a much larger clone just one base away, this may be a read error. This chain connects TRBV7-8 to TRBJ2-7, with 7 bases fitting TRBD1. Germline V gives CDR1 SGHVS, CDR2 FQNEAQ. CDR3 length: 14 amino acids. CDR3 in amino acids: CASSSTGTAYGQYF. In DNA, the CDR3 is TGTGCCAGCAGCTCGACCGGGACAGCCTACGGGCAGTACTTC.

The sample holds many counts of this clonotype. The chain employs TRBV7-9 and TRBJ2-5; D is unclear. Germline lookup yields CDR1 SEHNR and CDR2 FQNEAQ (reference sequence). V was cut by 8 bases and J by 3 bases, with 4 bases left in between. This CDR3 has 10 amino acids. The CDR3 DNA follows: TGTGCCAGCGGGAAAGAGACCCAGTACTTC. This sequence encodes CASGKETQYF.

This clonotype was detected a few times. The conserved closing phenylalanine or tryptophan is absent in this CDR3, likely reflecting a read error. The genes are TRBV5-1 and TRBJ2-3; D is possibly TRBD1 or TRBD2 (6 bases each). V gave up 0 bases and J gave up 6 bases, with 14 bases separating them. CDR3 length: 15 residues. Looked up from germline, CDR1 is SGHRS and CDR2 is YFSETQ. In DNA, the CDR3 is TGCGCCAGCAGCTTGGAGGGGGACTGGCTCGATACGCAGTATCTT. This sequence encodes CASSLEGDWLDTQYL.

This clonotype has just a few counts. The chain combines TRBV28 with TRBJ2-7; no clear D gene. The germline CDR1 and CDR2 sequences are MDHEN and SYDVKM. CDR3 length: 13 residues. Trimming shortened V by 7 bases and J by 3 bases, and 13 bases separated the two germline ends. This chain's CDR3 is CASMISTRYEQYF. The CDR3 coding sequence is TGTGCCAGCATGATTTCGACCCGCTACGAGCAGTACTTC.

Of note for this clonotype: A read error may be the cause here, since a much bigger clone is one base away. The chain carries TRBV11-2 and TRBJ2-7; tentatively, D is TRBD1 (6 bases). Germline values: CDR1 SGHAT, CDR2 FQNNGV. The CDR3 consists of 15 residues. V lost 6 bases, J lost 3 bases, and 18 bases lay in between. This CDR3 reads CASSWGQLANYEQYF. The CDR3 DNA follows: TGTGCCAGCAGTTGGGGACAACTGGCGAACTACGAGCAGTACTTC.

This clonotype was recorded many times. The rearrangement links TRBV6-5 to TRBJ2-5, with D hard to call. The V gene lost 6 bases and the J gene lost 2 bases, with 13 bases spanning the gap. CDR1 and CDR2 from the germline V gene are MNHEY and SVGAGI. The CDR3 consists of 14 residues. CDR3 bases: TGTGCCAGCAGCCCCTACCTAACGCAAGAGACCCAGTACTTC. Translated: CASSPYLTQETQYF.

Points on this clonotype: Given a much more abundant clone one base away, this may be a read error. This chain uses TRBV5-4 with TRBJ2-7; D is unresolved. CDR1 SGHNT and CDR2 YYREEE come from the germline V gene (reference sequence). Trimming cost V 2 bases and J 6 bases, with 6 bases left between them. The CDR3 runs to 11 residues. The CDR3 DNA reads as TGTGCCAGCAGCTTCTCGACCGAGCAGTACTTC. Translation: CASSFSTEQYF.

This clonotype was seen repeatedly, ten times or more. This chain uses TRBV5-1 with TRBJ2-2; D remains ambiguous. V was cut by 0 bases and J by 3 bases, with 6 bases left in between. This CDR3 comprises 14 residues. The germline V gene has CDR1 SGHRS and CDR2 YFSETQ. The CDR3, as DNA: TGCGCCAGCAGCTTGGGCCGGCACACCGGGGAGCTGTTTTTT. Translating it yields CASSLGRHTGELFF.

This clonotype was seen only a few times. The CDR3, as DNA: TGTGCCAGCTCACCACAGTCAACCTATGGCTACACCTTC. This translates into CASSPQSTYGYTF. This chain uses TRBV18 with TRBJ1-2, with D uncertain. CDR3 length equals 13 residues. Trimming took 1 base from V and 4 from J, leaving 7 bases between them. Germline V gene sequence: CDR1 KGHSH, CDR2 LQKENI.

This clonotype was counted many times. The chain links TRBV9 to TRBJ1-6, with unresolved D. The CDR3 runs to 15 residues. Germline CDR1 SGDLS, CDR2 YYNGEE. V was cut by 4 bases and J by 7 bases, with 15 bases left in between. The CDR3 region has the DNA TGTGCCAGCAGCCCCGGATGGACCGAGAATTCACCCCTCCACTTT. Translation: CASSPGWTENSPLHF.

Many counts were recorded for this clonotype. The chain couples TRBV2 to TRBJ2-1, with 14 bases aligning to TRBD2. The CDR3 runs to 16 residues. V shed 2 bases and J 9 bases; nucleotides not matched to a gene: 6. Germline assignment: CDR1 SNHLY and CDR2 FYNNEI. CDR3 in amino acids: CASSELRLAGGSEQFF. CDR3 nucleotides: TGTGCCAGCAGTGAACTTCGACTAGCGGGAGGGTCTGAGCAGTTCTTC.